This is a list of T cell receptor beta chains from one sample in a study of post-analysis software for immune sequencing data. In TCRdb, the PCR reads were re-called with MiXCR into one record per CDR3 protein. The sample consists of some 370,000 distinct CDR3 sequences, less than 40% of them appearing once. Sequencing was done on a sample of blood. The receptor source for this set is a girl aged 5 to 17 with multiple sclerosis. Both conserved end residues are part of each CDR3. The D gene is left open where the match is weak. Clone size is not always given. Where it is, it says once, few, many or a class for expanded clones.

j_gene | d_gene | abundance | v_gene | CDR3nt | CDR3aa
TRBJ1-2 | NA | NA | TRBV11-2 | TGTGCCAGCAGCTTAGCCGGGATTAACTATGGCTACACCTTC | CASSLAGINYGYTF
TRBJ2-6 | NA | NA | TRBV20-1 | TGCAGTGCTAGATATTCAAGGGCTGGGGCCAACGTCCTGACTTTC | CSARYSRAGANVLTF
TRBJ2-7 | NA | few | TRBV5-1 | TGCGCCAGCAGCTCCCCTAGCAGCGCCTACGAGCAGTACTTC | CASSSPSSAYEQYF
TRBJ1-2 | TRBD1 | few | TRBV12-3/TRBV12-4 | TGTGCCAGCGGGACAGCCAACTATGGCTACACCTTC | CASGTANYGYTF
TRBJ2-3 | NA | NA | TRBV7-2 | TGTGCCAGCAGCTTACCCCCGGGGTCCGCGACAGATACGCAGTATTTT | CASSLPPGSATDTQYF
TRBJ2-5 | NA | few | TRBV20-1 | TGCAGTGCTAGACCACTCGCCAAAGAGACCCAGTACTTC | CSARPLAKETQYF
TRBJ2-3 | NA | few | TRBV5-1 | TGCGCCAGCAGCTTGGTTCCCGCACCGCTGCAGTATGGGGATAGAGGAGATACGCAGTATTTT | CASSLVPAPLQYGDRGDTQYF
TRBJ2-5 | TRBD1 | few | TRBV5-1 | TGCGCCAGCAGCTGGGGACAGGCTAACCAAGAGACCCAGTACTTC | CASSWGQANQETQYF
TRBJ2-1 | NA | NA | TRBV10-3 | TGTGCCATCAGTCCTGGGGGGACCTACAATGAGCAGTTCTTC | CAISPGGTYNEQFF
TRBJ1-5 | TRBD1 | NA | TRBV6-1 | TGTGCCAGCAGGGGGGACAGTTATAGCAATCAGCCCCAGCATTTT | CASRGDSYSNQPQHF
TRBJ1-2 | NA | NA | TRBV20-1 | TGCAGTGCCCATGAGGGGGGTGGCTACACCTTC | CSAHEGGGYTF
TRBJ2-7 | TRBD2 | few | TRBV15 | TGTGCCACCAGCAGAGCAGCGGCGGGGGGAACCTACGAGCAGTACTTC | CATSRAAAGGTYEQYF
TRBJ1-6 | NA | NA | TRBV7-9 | TGTGCCAGCAGCTTAACTCAGCTGAATTCACCCCTCCACTTT | CASSLTQLNSPLHF
TRBJ1-2 | NA | few | TRBV20-1 | TGCAGTGCCGAGTCCGGGTCCCGGGGCTATGGCTACACCTTC | CSAESGSRGYGYTF
TRBJ2-3 | NA | NA | TRBV18 | TGTGCCAGCTCAGCAGGAGCGTTAGATACGCAGTATTTT | CASSAGALDTQYF
TRBJ1-2 | NA | NA | TRBV7-9 | TGTGCCATGGGGGGCAATGGCTACACCTTC | CAMGGNGYTF
TRBJ2-3 | TRBD2 | NA | TRBV6-6 | TGTGCCGGGCTACGCCTCTGGATAGCGGGGCACACAGATACGCAGTATTTT | CAGLRLWIAGHTDTQYF
TRBJ2-3 | TRBD1 | NA | TRBV12-3/TRBV12-4 | TGTGCCAGCAGTTTAGACAAGGGACAGTCTAGCACAGATACGCAGTATTTT | CASSLDKGQSSTDTQYF
TRBJ2-2 | TRBD2 | NA | TRBV20-1 | TGCAGTGCTGGGGCCGCGGGGGCGAACACCGGGGAGCTGTTTTTT | CSAGAAGANTGELFF
TRBJ2-3 | TRBD2 | NA | TRBV4-2 | TGTGCCAGCAGCCACGGTACTAGCGGGGTATCCACAGATACGCAGTATTTT | CASSHGTSGVSTDTQYF
TRBJ2-7 | TRBD2 | NA | TRBV20-1 | TGCAGTGCTAGAGCGGGACTAGCGGGATACGAGCAGTACTTC | CSARAGLAGYEQYF
TRBJ2-3 | TRBD2 | few | TRBV29-1 | TGCAGCGTCGCCGGGGGGGTCGGCACAGATACGCAGTATTTT | CSVAGGVGTDTQYF
TRBJ2-1 | NA | NA | TRBV5-1 | TGCGCCAGCAGCTCGACCGGCCAGAATGAGCAGTTCTTC | CASSSTGQNEQFF
TRBJ2-5 | TRBD2 | few | TRBV20-1 | TGCAGTGCTAGAGACCCTAGGACTAGCCAAGAGACCCAGTACTTC | CSARDPRTSQETQYF
TRBJ2-3 | NA | NA | TRBV2 | TGTGCCAGCAGTGACCCGGCTGGGGCGGAAGATACGCAGTATTTT | CASSDPAGAEDTQYF
TRBJ2-1 | TRBD1 | NA | TRBV10-3 | TGTGCCATCAGTGAGCCTACCGGGACAGCAGACAATGAGCAGTTCTTC | CAISEPTGTADNEQFF
TRBJ2-1 | TRBD2 | NA | TRBV10-3 | TGTGCCATCAGTCGGACTAGCGGGGGGCAGGGCTACAATGAGCAGTTCTTC | CAISRTSGGQGYNEQFF
TRBJ1-1 | TRBD1 | NA | TRBV6-6 | TGTGCCAGCAGTAAGCTTTTGGGACAGGGGAACACTGAAGCTTTCTTT | CASSKLLGQGNTEAFF
TRBJ1-2 | TRBD1 | NA | TRBV4-3 | TGCGCCAGCAGCCAAGGATTTAAACAGGGGGCGGTTGGCTACACCTTC | CASSQGFKQGAVGYTF
TRBJ2-5 | TRBD2 | NA | TRBV7-2 | TGTGCCAGCAGCACAAAGTCGCGGGGGGGCCTGGAGACCCAGTACTTC | CASSTKSRGGLETQYF
TRBJ1-2 | TRBD1 | NA | TRBV4-1 | TGCGCCAGCAGCCAAGATGGGGGGAGGGGGCGAGGCTACACCTTC | CASSQDGGRGRGYTF